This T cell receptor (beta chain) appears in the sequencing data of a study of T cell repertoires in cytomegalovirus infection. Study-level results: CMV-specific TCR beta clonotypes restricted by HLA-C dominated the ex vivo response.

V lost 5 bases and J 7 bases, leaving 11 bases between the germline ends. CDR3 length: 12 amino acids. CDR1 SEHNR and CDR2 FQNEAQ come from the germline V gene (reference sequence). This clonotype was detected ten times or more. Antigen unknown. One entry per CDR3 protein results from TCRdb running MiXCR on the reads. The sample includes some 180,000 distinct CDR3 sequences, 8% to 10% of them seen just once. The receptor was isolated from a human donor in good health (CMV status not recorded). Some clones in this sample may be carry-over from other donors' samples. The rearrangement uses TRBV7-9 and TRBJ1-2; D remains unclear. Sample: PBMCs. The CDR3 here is CASSAREGGYTF. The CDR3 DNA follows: TGTGCCAGCAGCGCCCGGGAGGGTGGCTACACCTTC.